This T cell receptor (beta chain) was captured by sequencing in a study of cytomegalovirus exposure and HLA in healthy donors. Overall study results and limits: In vitro testing confirmed a few CMV-associated chains as specific for CMV antigens. With later analysis, a missense DCLRE1C variant became linked to TCR beta V- and J-gene trimming.

As for this clone: The antigen remains undetermined.

PCR used 60 Vbeta primers and 13 Jbeta primers. Sequenced by immunoSEQ multiplex PCR; TCRdb stores in-frame clones only, minus some. The table records 150,000 to 200,000 clones, roughly 70% of them present only once. Per germline, CDR1 SGHDT and CDR2 YYEEEE. The V gene end was trimmed by 2 bases and the J gene end by 13 bases; junction bases not matched to a gene: 10. The CDR3 contains 15 residues. The receptor's source is a woman aged 50 to 65 in good health and CMV-seropositive. Sequences were obtained from PBMCs. The rearrangement links TRBV5-6 to TRBJ1-6; TRBD1 matches 9 bases. The DNA of the CDR3 is TGTGCCAGCAGCTTTCCGGGACAGGGATTGAGGCCCCTCCACTTT. Residues: CASSFPGQGLRPLHF.